This is a list of T cell receptor beta chains from one sample in a study of T cell repertoires in cytomegalovirus infection. For these TCRs, the target antigens are not known. A single record per CDR3 protein comes from TCRdb applying MiXCR to the reads. The sample holds roughly 920,000 distinct CDR3 sequences; about 33% are singletons and the top ten take over 10%. Material: cultured CD8+ T cells from PBMCs, obtained from culture after CMV antigen stimulation. These receptors were obtained from a human donor in good health (CMV status not recorded). Some clones in this sample may be carry-over from other donors' samples. Both conserved end residues are part of each CDR3. Fields, in order: V gene, clone size, D gene, J gene, CDR3 protein, CDR3 DNA. The D gene is left open where the match is weak. Size is stated for part of the rows, as once, few or many counts, or as a class when the clone is expanded.

TRBV6-5	.	.	TRBJ1-6	CASSRSLGDLYNLPLHF	TGTGCCAGCAGTCGAAGCTTGGGGGATCTGTATAATTTACCCCTCCACTTT
TRBV6-2/TRBV6-3	.	.	TRBJ2-1	CASSYFKYNEQFF	TGTGCCAGCAGTTACTTCAAGTACAATGAGCAGTTCTTC
TRBV6-5	.	.	TRBJ2-1	CASSYLGGGEQFF	TGTGCCAGCAGTTACCTAGGGGGGGGTGAGCAGTTCTTC
TRBV20-1	few	TRBD2	TRBJ2-1	CSAGGLASYNEQFF	TGCAGTGCCGGAGGACTAGCGTCCTACAATGAGCAGTTCTTC
TRBV7-6	.	.	TRBJ1-2	CASSFQGRDYGYTF	TGTGCCAGCAGCTTCCAGGGGAGGGACTATGGCTACACCTTC
TRBV4-1	few	.	TRBJ1-4	CASSQAGGSGEKLFF	TGCGCCAGCAGCCAAGCGGGCGGCAGCGGTGAAAAACTGTTTTTT
TRBV5-1	.	TRBD1	TRBJ2-7	CASSYDRGLEQYF	TGCGCCAGCAGCTACGACAGGGGGCTCGAGCAGTACTTC
TRBV2	.	.	TRBJ1-3	CASSGFWPGNTIYF	TGTGCCAGCAGTGGATTCTGGCCGGGAAACACCATATATTTT
TRBV29-1	.	TRBD1	TRBJ2-3	CSVRQGGTDTQYF	TGCAGCGTTCGACAGGGCGGCACAGATACGCAGTATTTT
TRBV12-5	many	TRBD2	TRBJ2-1	CASGSPLAGPYNEQFF	TGTGCTAGTGGTTCTCCCTTAGCGGGGCCCTACAATGAGCAGTTCTTC
TRBV4-1	.	.	TRBJ2-4	CASSQDLIGGQNIQYF	TGCGCCAGCAGCCAGGATCTTATTGGGGGCCAAAACATTCAGTACTTC
TRBV24-1	.	.	TRBJ2-7	CATSDLGQGTSKQYF	TGTGCCACCAGTGATTTGGGACAGGGGACTAGTAAGCAGTACTTC
TRBV7-9	many	.	TRBJ1-1	CASSLSVEGEAFF	TGTGCCAGCAGCTTATCGGTTGAGGGTGAAGCTTTCTTT
TRBV4-1	.	.	TRBJ2-7	CASSQDTRSPRDEQYF	TGCGCCAGCAGCCAAGATACGCGTTCCCCGCGAGACGAGCAGTACTTC
TRBV7-9	few	TRBD1	TRBJ2-7	CASSLTRQGAYVSYEQYF	TGTGCCAGCAGCTTAACACGACAGGGGGCTTACGTGTCCTACGAGCAGTACTTC
TRBV12-3/TRBV12-4	few	.	TRBJ2-1	CASSSGALEQFF	TGTGCCAGCAGTTCTGGAGCCTTGGAGCAGTTCTTC
TRBV29-1	few	.	TRBJ2-7	CSVEGYRGYEQYF	TGCAGCGTTGAAGGCTATAGGGGGTACGAGCAGTACTTC
TRBV7-3	.	.	TRBJ2-2	CASSSSGRELFF	TGTGCCAGCAGCTCCTCGGGGCGGGAGCTGTTTTTT
TRBV19	.	TRBD1	TRBJ2-3	CASSSQTGGPSGGHTDTQYF	TGTGCCAGTAGTTCCCAGACAGGGGGCCCCAGCGGGGGTCACACAGATACGCAGTATTTT
TRBV27	.	.	TRBJ2-4	CASSQGLAKNIQYF	TGTGCCAGCTCGCAGGGCCTAGCCAAAAACATTCAGTACTTC
TRBV20-1	.	.	TRBJ2-3	CSARPSIGTDTQYF	TGCAGTGCTAGACCCTCTATTGGCACAGATACGCAGTATTTT
TRBV15	many	.	TRBJ2-5	CATSRDRSIQETQYF	TGTGCCACCAGCAGAGATAGGAGTATCCAAGAGACCCAGTACTTC
TRBV7-6	.	.	TRBJ1-1	CASSFTPQDRLMNTEAFF	TGTGCCAGCAGCTTTACACCACAGGACAGACTCATGAACACTGAAGCTTTCTTT
TRBV19	.	.	TRBJ2-1	CASIPDSSNEQFF	TGTGCCAGTATCCCGGACAGCAGCAATGAGCAGTTCTTC
TRBV2	few	.	TRBJ1-5	CASSRYNRGGYQPQHF	TGTGCCAGCAGTCGCTATAACCGGGGGGGATATCAGCCCCAGCATTTT
TRBV12-5	.	.	TRBJ2-2	CASGLVRYINSGELFF	TGTGCTAGTGGTTTGGTACGGTACATCAATTCCGGGGAGCTGTTTTTT
TRBV10-3	.	.	TRBJ1-3	CAIGSGNTIYF	TGTGCCATTGGCTCTGGAAACACCATATATTTT
TRBV19	few	.	TRBJ2-7	CASSIPPIDQNEQYF	TGTGCCAGTAGTATCCCTCCTATCGATCAGAACGAGCAGTACTTC
TRBV6-1	.	.	TRBJ2-6	CASSGRDPSSGANVLTF	TGTGCCAGCAGTGGACGGGACCCTAGCTCTGGGGCCAACGTCCTGACTTTC
TRBV20-1	.	.	TRBJ2-5	CSASVPQYF	TGCAGTGCTAGTGTCCCCCAGTACTTC
TRBV4-1	.	.	TRBJ2-6	CASSQEPFISGANVLTF	TGCGCCAGCAGCCAAGAACCTTTCATCTCTGGGGCCAACGTCCTGACTTTC
TRBV5-1	.	.	TRBJ2-7	CASKSPGLFNEQYF	TGCGCCAGCAAGTCACCAGGCCTTTTTAACGAGCAGTACTTC
TRBV18	few	.	TRBJ1-5	CASGWGSNQPQHF	TGTGCCAGCGGCTGGGGAAGCAATCAGCCCCAGCATTTT
TRBV27	many	.	TRBJ1-5	CASSLSSVSQPQHF	TGTGCCAGCAGTTTATCTTCAGTTTCCCAGCCCCAGCATTTT
TRBV4-3	.	.	TRBJ1-5	CASSQSVDSNQPQHF	TGCGCCAGCAGCCAAAGTGTGGACAGCAATCAGCCCCAGCATTTT
TRBV6-1	few	TRBD1	TRBJ2-7	CASNSGTGFPNEQYF	TGTGCCAGCAACTCCGGGACAGGGTTCCCCAACGAGCAGTACTTC
TRBV5-4	many	TRBD1	TRBJ2-5	CASNTGGVGQETQYF	TGTGCCAGCAATACAGGGGGAGTTGGCCAAGAGACCCAGTACTTC
TRBV12-5	few	.	TRBJ1-1	CASGLGQMNTEAFF	TGTGCTAGTGGGCTCGGACAGATGAACACTGAAGCTTTCTTT
TRBV4-3	.	.	TRBJ2-6	CASSQEIMNLRDDNSGANVLTF	TGCGCCAGCAGCCAAGAAATAATGAATTTACGGGACGACAACTCTGGGGCCAACGTCCTGACTTTC
TRBV12-3/TRBV12-4	.	.	TRBJ2-1	CASSPILGSYNEQFF	TGTGCCAGCAGTCCTATTTTGGGTTCCTACAATGAGCAGTTCTTC
TRBV5-5	.	.	TRBJ2-1	CASSLLVQSEQFF	TGTGCCAGCAGCTTGTTAGTACAGAGTGAGCAGTTCTTC
TRBV6-5	.	TRBD1	TRBJ1-1	CASSTTGTGGTEAFF	TGTGCCAGCAGTACTACCGGGACAGGGGGCACTGAAGCTTTCTTT
TRBV2	.	.	TRBJ1-3	CASSAVGDTIYF	TGTGCCAGCAGTGCTGTCGGGGACACCATATATTTT
TRBV7-8	many	TRBD2	TRBJ2-5	CASSLRLAGGQETQYF	TGTGCCAGCAGCCTACGACTAGCGGGGGGACAAGAGACCCAGTACTTC
TRBV10-3	few	TRBD2	TRBJ2-7	CAISWLAGAHAYEQYF	TGTGCCATCAGTTGGCTAGCGGGGGCACACGCCTACGAGCAGTACTTC
TRBV25-1	few	TRBD2	TRBJ2-7	CASRGGWSYEQYF	TGTGCCAGCAGGGGAGGGTGGTCCTACGAGCAGTACTTC
TRBV7-9	many	.	TRBJ2-5	CASSLPTGTQETQYF	TGTGCCAGCAGCTTACCAACCGGGACCCAAGAGACCCAGTACTTC